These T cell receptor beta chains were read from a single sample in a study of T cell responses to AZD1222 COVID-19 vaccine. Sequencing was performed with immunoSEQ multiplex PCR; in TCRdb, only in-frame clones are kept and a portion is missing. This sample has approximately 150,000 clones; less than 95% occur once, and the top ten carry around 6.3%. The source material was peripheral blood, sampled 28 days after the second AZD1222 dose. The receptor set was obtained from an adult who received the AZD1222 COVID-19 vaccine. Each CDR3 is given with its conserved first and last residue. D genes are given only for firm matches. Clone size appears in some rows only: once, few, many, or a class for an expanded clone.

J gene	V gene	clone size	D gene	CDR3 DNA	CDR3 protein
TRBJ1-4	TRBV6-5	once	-	TGTGCCAGCAGTTCCCGACGGACCGGGGATGAAAAACTGTTTTTT	CASSSRRTGDEKLFF
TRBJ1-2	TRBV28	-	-	TGTGCCAGCAGTTTATCAGGGGCTGGTGGCTACACCTTC	CASSLSGAGGYTF
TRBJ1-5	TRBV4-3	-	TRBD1	TGCGCCAGCAGCCGGGACAGGGGATCGGACAATCAGCCCCAGCATTTT	CASSRDRGSDNQPQHF
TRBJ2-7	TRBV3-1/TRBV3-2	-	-	TGTGCCAGCAGCCCTTCAAGCGGAATCTCCTACGAGCAGTACTTC	CASSPSSGISYEQYF
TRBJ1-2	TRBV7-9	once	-	TGTGCCAGCAGCTTAGGCCAAGCACCCTCCTATGGCTACACCTTC	CASSLGQAPSYGYTF
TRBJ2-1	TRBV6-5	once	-	TGTGCCAGCAGTACTAGCAATAATGAGCAGTTCTTC	CASSTSNNEQFF
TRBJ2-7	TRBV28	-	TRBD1	TGTGCCAGCAGCCTGGGTCGACAGGGTTCGTACGAGCAGTACTTC	CASSLGRQGSYEQYF
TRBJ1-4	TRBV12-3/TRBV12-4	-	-	TGTGCCAGCAGCAGAAACTTCGAAAAACTGTTTTTT	CASSRNFEKLFF
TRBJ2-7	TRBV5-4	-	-	TGTGCCAGCAGCTTTGGAGGGGGGGGGAGCTCCTACGAGCAGTACTTC	CASSFGGGGSSYEQYF
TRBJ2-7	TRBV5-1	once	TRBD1	TGCGCCAGCAGCTGGGGACAGGGAAAGTTCGAGCAGTACTTC	CASSWGQGKFEQYF
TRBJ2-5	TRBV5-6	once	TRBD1	TGTGCCAGCAGCTTGGTAACAGGGGGCCAAGAGACCCAGTACTTC	CASSLVTGGQETQYF
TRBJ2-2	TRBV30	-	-	TGTGCCTGGAGGGCTTCAGGAACGACCGGGGAGCTGTTTTTT	CAWRASGTTGELFF
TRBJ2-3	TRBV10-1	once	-	TGCGCCAGCGCAGGGGAGGACGATACGCAGTATTTT	CASAGEDDTQYF
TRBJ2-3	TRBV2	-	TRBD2	TGTGCCAGCAGCAATCCCCCGGGACTAAGAACGCAGTATTTT	CASSNPPGLRTQYF
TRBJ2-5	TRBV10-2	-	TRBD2	TGCGCCAGCAGTGGACTAGCGGGGGCCCCTCAAGAGACCCAGTACTTC	CASSGLAGAPQETQYF
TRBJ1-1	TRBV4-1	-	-	TGCGCCAGCAGCCGAAGCAGTCAGTGGAACACTGAAGCTTTCTTT	CASSRSSQWNTEAFF
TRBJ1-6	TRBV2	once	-	TGTGCCAGCTCTCGGGCGAGCTCCTATAATTCACCCCTCCACTTT	CASSRASSYNSPLHF
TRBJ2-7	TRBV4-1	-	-	TGCGCCAGCAGCCAAGATGAGAGACAAGCCTACGAGCAGTACTTC	CASSQDERQAYEQYF
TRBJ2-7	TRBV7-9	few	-	TGTGCCAGCAGCACCACGGCAGAGAGCTACGAGCAGTACTTC	CASSTTAESYEQYF
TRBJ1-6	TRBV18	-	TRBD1	TGTGCCAGCTCCCGGACAGGCGAGAATTCACCCCTCCACTTT	CASSRTGENSPLHF
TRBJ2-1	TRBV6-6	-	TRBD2	TGTGCCAGCAATATAGCGGGGAGTTATTACAATGAGCAGTTCTTC	CASNIAGSYYNEQFF
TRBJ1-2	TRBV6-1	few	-	TGTGCCAGCAGTGAAGGCGAGGGGACGCGCTACACCTTC	CASSEGEGTRYTF
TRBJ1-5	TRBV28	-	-	TGTGCCAGCAGCCGGGGAGGAGGAGGTCAGCCCCAGCATTTT	CASSRGGGGQPQHF
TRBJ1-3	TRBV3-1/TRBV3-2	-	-	TGTGCCAGCAGCCAAGGGGACTCTGGAAACACCATATATTTT	CASSQGDSGNTIYF
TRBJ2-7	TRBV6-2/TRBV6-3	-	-	TGTGCCAGCAGCCTGAATGTGGATTACTGGTCCTACGAGCAGTACTTC	CASSLNVDYWSYEQYF
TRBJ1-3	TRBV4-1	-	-	TGCGCCAGCAGCCTAAGCGGGGTAGCTGGAAACACCATATATTTT	CASSLSGVAGNTIYF
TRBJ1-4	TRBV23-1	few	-	TGCGCCAGCAGTCACACCCCCTGGGGCCCTTATAATGAAAAACTGTTTTTT	CASSHTPWGPYNEKLFF
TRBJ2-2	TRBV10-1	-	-	TGCGCCAGCAGTGAGGCAGCCGACACCGGGGAGCTGTTTTTT	CASSEAADTGELFF
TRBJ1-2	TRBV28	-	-	TGTGCCAGCAGTTCGGCAGGGCTTAACTATGGCTACACCTTC	CASSSAGLNYGYTF
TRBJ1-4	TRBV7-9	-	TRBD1	TGTGCCAGCAGCTCACTCCCCGGGACAGCGTATGAAAAACTGTTTTTT	CASSSLPGTAYEKLFF
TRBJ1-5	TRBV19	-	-	TGTGCCAGTAGTAGAACCCAAAGCAATCAGCCCCAGCATTTT	CASSRTQSNQPQHF
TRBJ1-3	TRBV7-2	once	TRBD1	TGTGCCAGCAGCTATTGGACAGGGGGCAGAAACACCATATATTTT	CASSYWTGGRNTIYF
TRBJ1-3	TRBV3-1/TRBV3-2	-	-	TGTGCCAGCAGCCAAGTCGTCTATCGGGTGGCTTCTGGAAACACCATATATTTT	CASSQVVYRVASGNTIYF
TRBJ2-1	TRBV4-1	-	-	TGCGCCAGCAGCCAAGTGTCGGGCTACAATGAGCAGTTCTTC	CASSQVSGYNEQFF
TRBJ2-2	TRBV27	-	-	TGTGCCAGTGGGGGGCAGGCGAACACCGGGGAGCTGTTTTTT	CASGGQANTGELFF
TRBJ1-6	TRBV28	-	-	TGTGCCAGCAGTTTATGCAGTGGACAGTACCATTGCGTTTTCGGTTATAATTCACCCCTCCACTTT	CASSLCSGQYHCVFGYNSPLHF
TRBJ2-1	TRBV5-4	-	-	TGTGCCAGCAGCGACCCCCGTTACGGCAATGAGCAGTTCTTC	CASSDPRYGNEQFF
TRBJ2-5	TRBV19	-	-	TGTGCCAGTAGTATAGGCAGGCCAAACTCGATTGGAGAGACCCAGTACTTC	CASSIGRPNSIGETQYF
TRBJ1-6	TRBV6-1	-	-	TGTGCCAGCAGTGAATTGGCTGGGGGGGATTCACCCCTCCACTTT	CASSELAGGDSPLHF
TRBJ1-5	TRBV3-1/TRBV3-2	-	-	TGTGCCAGCAGCCAAGGACCTACAAATCAGCCCCAGCATTTT	CASSQGPTNQPQHF
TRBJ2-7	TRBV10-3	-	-	TGTGCCATCAGGAATACCGGCGACGCGGCCTACGAGCAGTACTTC	CAIRNTGDAAYEQYF
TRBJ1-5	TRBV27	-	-	TGTGCCAGCAGTTTAACAGCGAAGAGCAATCAGCCCCAGCATTTT	CASSLTAKSNQPQHF
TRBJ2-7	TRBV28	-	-	TGTGCCAGCAGCAAGGGACTTACCTACGAGCAGTACTTC	CASSKGLTYEQYF
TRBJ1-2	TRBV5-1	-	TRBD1	TGCGCCAGCGGGACAGGGGGCTTCTATGGCTACACCTTC	CASGTGGFYGYTF
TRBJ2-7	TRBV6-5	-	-	TGTGCCAGCAGTTACCGCGCAGGGAACGAGCAGTACTTC	CASSYRAGNEQYF
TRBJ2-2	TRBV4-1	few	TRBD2	TGCGCCAGCAGCCAACCGAGAATCGGGGGGACGAACACCGGGGAGCTGTTTTTT	CASSQPRIGGTNTGELFF
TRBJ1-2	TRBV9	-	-	TGTGCCAGCAGCGTAGAGGCAGGGAACTATGGCTACACCTTC	CASSVEAGNYGYTF
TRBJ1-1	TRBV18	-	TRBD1	TGTGCCAGCTCACCATCTGGACAGGGGGTGGTGGGCACTGAAGCTTTCTTT	CASSPSGQGVVGTEAFF
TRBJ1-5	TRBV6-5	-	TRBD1	TGTGCCAGTTCGACAGGGGAATCGGGCAATCAGCCCCAGCATTTT	CASSTGESGNQPQHF
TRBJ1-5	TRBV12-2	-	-	TGTGCAAGTCGCTTAGGCGGGCGATGGGGTTTTTCTCCCTATAGCAATCAGCCCCAGCATTTT	CASRLGGRWGFSPYSNQPQHF
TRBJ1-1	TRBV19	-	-	TGTGCCAGTAGTATCAGGGAAAACACTGAAGCTTTCTTT	CASSIRENTEAFF
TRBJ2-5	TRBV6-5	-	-	TGTGCCAGCAGGAGGGGGTTAGAGACCCAGTACTTC	CASRRGLETQYF
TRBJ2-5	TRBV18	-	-	TGTGCCAGCTCACCAGGAGCGGTAAAAGAGACCCAGTACTTC	CASSPGAVKETQYF
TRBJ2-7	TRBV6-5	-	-	TGTGCCAGCAGCTCCAGACAGACCCGGCTGCGCGAGCAGTACTTC	CASSSRQTRLREQYF
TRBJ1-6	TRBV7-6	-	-	TGTGCCAGCAGCTTAGCGGCCTGGACCTATAATTCACCCCTCCACTTT	CASSLAAWTYNSPLHF
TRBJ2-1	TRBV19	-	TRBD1	TGTGCCAGTAGAATGGGACAGGGGAGCAATGAGCAGTTCTTC	CASRMGQGSNEQFF
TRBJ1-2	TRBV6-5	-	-	TGTGCCAGCAGTTACTCGTTTCGGGGACTTGGCTACACCTTC	CASSYSFRGLGYTF
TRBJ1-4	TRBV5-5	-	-	TGTGCCAGCAGCTTGGAAGGACTCTCCTCACGGGGTGAAAAACTGTTTTTT	CASSLEGLSSRGEKLFF
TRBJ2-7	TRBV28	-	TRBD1	TGTGCCAGCATCCTACTCCGGGGACAGTCTTCGGAGCAGTACTTC	CASILLRGQSSEQYF
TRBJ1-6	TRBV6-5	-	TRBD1	TGTGCCAGCAGTAACCGACAGGGTCGGACTTCACCCCTCCACTTT	CASSNRQGRTSPLHF